This T cell receptor (beta chain) came from a study of CD8 T cells in Susac syndrome (dated by TCRdb to 2018 to 2020). Concerning the study at large: Whether CD8+ T cell activation and differentiation in Susac syndrome was antigen driven was tested using repertoire sequencing.

Taken from cysteine to phenylalanine, the CDR3 has 9 residues. Only CDR3 DNA remains: 27 bases, in frame from the first base. V and J lose 3 bases and 13 bases, and a span of 5 bases separates them. Per the germline V gene, SGHVT is the CDR1 and SQSDAQ is the CDR2. Comments on this clonotype: Its antigen specificity is not known. No much larger clonotype is one base removed from it; base qualities were not supplied.

On the study overall, not on this receptor specifically: The number of individuals in the TCR sequencing and HLA analysis was acknowledged as relatively small.

Peripheral blood CD8+ and CD4+ T cells from healthy donors, Susac syndrome patients and multiple sclerosis patients were profiled using high-throughput TCR beta sequencing. Healthy donors were age- and sex-matched controls. Bulk CD8+ and CD4+ T cells were purified by magnetic negative isolation, while CD8+ TEMRA cells were enriched using FACS. Blood was drawn into EDTA tubes, processed within 24 hours, and PBMCs were isolated by density gradient centrifugation. PBMCs destined for TCR sequencing were cryopreserved in liquid nitrogen and later thawed in a 37 °C water bath. Purity of sorted or isolated CD4+, CD8+ and CD8+ TEMRA cells was at least 90%. RNA was extracted using the RNeasy kit, and roughly 0.45 to 1 ug of the RNA was reverse transcribed with random hexamers. The immunoSEQ multiplex PCR assay, which covers 54 Vbeta and 13 Jbeta segments, was used to amplify TCR beta CDR3 regions. PCR amplification bias was corrected by using a synthetic template baseline for primer optimization and computational correction. In the paper's pipeline: Reads were annotated to V, D and J genes according to IMGT and were analyzed with immunoSEQ Analyzer, with only productive sequences retained. To calculate clonality, Shannon entropy was normalized by log2 of the number of productive unique sequences and then subtracted from one. Public and private clones were assessed among the 100 most prevalent clones of each patient and control. Clones were defined as Susac-specific when absent from the healthy and MS cohorts, from roughly 1,100 published viral clones and from other ImmuneACCESS disease sequences. The raw public data were reprocessed by TCRdb itself: fastp quality trimming at Q25, MiXCR clonotype calling, in-frame beta chains only. All rows with the same CDR3 protein become a single entry with the most common DNA and genes. The V and J calls shown here were made by TCRdb, not taken from the authors' results. In this sample the table shows approximately 120,000 distinct CDR3 sequences, 96% of which occur a single time. Clones ranked in the top ten supply about 0.095% of the sample.

The rearranged chain carries TRBV7-4 and TRBJ2-3; there is no confident call for the D gene. What was sequenced was CD4+ T cells from PBMCs. This TCR was sampled from a human donor in good health. The DNA sequence is TGTGCCAGCAGCTTCCGGGAGTATTTT. Its protein is CASSFREYF.